The 15 T cell receptor beta chains below all came from one sample that was sequenced in a study of blood T cells in healthy people across ages. For the second PCR, which ran for about 7 to 11 cycles, a sample-barcoded 5' primer and a J-beta primer mix were used. MiXCR, applied by TCRdb to the 5' RACE reads, yields one record per CDR3 protein. There are under 2,000,000 distinct CDR3 sequences in the sample; roughly 49% occur only once, and over 2% lies in the top ten. Input material: blood. Receptor source: a middle-aged woman in good health.

This clonotype has just one count. This chain links TRBV20-1 with TRBJ2-1; D may be TRBD2 (6 bases). The CDR3 covers 15 residues. The V end was cut by 0 bases, the J end by 13 bases, with 22 bases between. Germline lookup yields CDR1 DFQATT and CDR2 SNEGSKA (reference sequence). CDR3 bases: TGCAGTGCTAGAGATTCCCAGGCGGGTCGGGAGACCCAGTTCTTC. It is translated as CSARDSQAGRETQFF.

This clonotype has just a few counts. This sequence joins TRBV27 and TRBJ2-7, with D possibly being TRBD1 or TRBD2 (6 bases each). Trimming removed 3 bases at V and 0 bases at J, with 24 bases between. The CDR3 totals 19 residues. CDR1 is MNHEY and CDR2 is SMNVEV in the germline V gene (reference sequence). This CDR3 is CASSFGWIPGALNSYEQYF. The CDR3 DNA sequence: TGTGCCAGCAGTTTTGGCTGGATTCCGGGGGCTTTAAACTCCTACGAGCAGTACTTC.

The chain recombines TRBV12-3 or TRBV12-4 with TRBJ1-1; D unresolved. This CDR3 spans 13 amino acids. Deletions cut 6 bases from V and 7 bases from J, with 15 bases between. The CDR3 nucleotides are TGTGCCAGCAGCCAGCCTAGGGAGGGTGAAGCTTTCTTT. Its protein is CASSQPREGEAFF.

The chain couples TRBV28 to TRBJ2-7; 9 bases line up with TRBD1. Germline trimming cut 6 bases from V and 6 bases from J; bases unmatched to any gene: 15. The CDR3 is 16 amino acids. Germline V gives CDR1 MDHEN, CDR2 SYDVKM. The CDR3 region is CASSHGSGTGKSEQYF. CDR3 coding DNA: TGTGCCAGCAGCCATGGATCTGGGACAGGGAAATCCGAGCAGTACTTC.

J is TRBJ2-1 and V is TRBV24-1, with TRBD2 matching 11 bases. V shed 4 bases and J 1 base; nucleotides not matched to a gene: 5. The CDR3 is made up of 17 amino acids. Germline V gene data show CDR1 as KGHDR and CDR2 as SFDVKD. This chain's CDR3 is CATSESGLAGSYNEQFF. The CDR3, as DNA: TGTGCCACCAGTGAATCCGGACTAGCGGGTTCCTACAATGAGCAGTTCTTC.

This clonotype has only a few counts. Germline is not matched at one junction end, which may reflect a read error. The rearrangement joins TRBV7-8 to TRBJ1-5; weak D call: TRBD1 (5 bases). The CDR3 totals 15 residues. Germline V CDR1 and CDR2: SGHVS, FQNEAQ. DNA of the CDR3: TGTGCCAGCGGCTTTCGGGCAGGGAGAAATCAGCCCCAGCATTTT. The encoded protein is CASGFRAGRNQPQHF.

This clonotype was observed a handful of times. The V gene is TRBV9, the J gene TRBJ2-1; 12 bases map to TRBD2. V shed 4 bases and J 3 bases; nucleotides not matched to a gene: 14. This CDR3 has 19 amino acids. Germline V CDR1 and CDR2: SGDLS, YYNGEE. CDR3 in DNA: TGTGCCAGCAGCCCTCGCGTCCGGCTAGCGGGGGGGAACTACAATGAGCAGTTCTTC. As protein: CASSPRVRLAGGNYNEQFF.

This clonotype occurred a few times. The germline gene is not matched at one end of the junction; a read error may be the cause. The chain combines TRBV4-2 with TRBJ2-3; D perhaps matches TRBD1 (6 bases). The CDR3 contains 16 residues. Germline assignment: CDR1 LGHNA and CDR2 YNFKEQ. The CDR3 DNA reads TGTGCCAGCAGCCAAGTCGGGTTCAGGGGCACCGATACGCAGTATTTT. It translates to CASSQVGFRGTDTQYF.

The chain uses TRBV6-2 or TRBV6-3 and TRBJ1-1, with D unresolved. The ends were cut back, 7 bases at V and 5 bases at J, with 14 bases in the middle. The CDR3 is 13 residues long. Germline values: CDR1 MNHEY, CDR2 SVGEGT. CDR3 DNA sequence: TGTGCCAGCAACCTAGGACCAGTGACTGAAGCTTTCTTT. Translation: CASNLGPVTEAFF.

This clonotype occurred a few times. The chain combines TRBV6-2 or TRBV6-3 with TRBJ2-1; D call uncertain. The CDR3 extends over 14 amino acids. With 7 bases removed from V and 5 bases from J, the gap between germline ends came to 15 bases. Germline V lookup: CDR1 MNHEY, CDR2 SVGEGT. The DNA of the CDR3 is TGTGCCAGCACCGACCATAGGCCAAACAATGAGCAGTTCTTC. Protein product: CASTDHRPNNEQFF.

The chain combines TRBV19 with TRBJ2-1; D is tentatively TRBD1 or TRBD2 (7 bases each). Deletions cut 3 bases from V and 5 bases from J, with 11 bases between. This CDR3 region has 14 residues. The germline CDR1 and CDR2 sequences are LNHDA and SQIVND (reference sequence). The CDR3 spells CASSMTGRDNEQFF. The DNA for the CDR3 is TGTGCCAGTAGTATGACAGGGAGGGACAATGAGCAGTTCTTC.

This clonotype was observed a few times. The chain couples TRBV6-2 or TRBV6-3 to TRBJ2-5; tentative D call: TRBD2 (5 bases). Germline V lookup: CDR1 MNHEY, CDR2 SVGEGT. The CDR3 runs 12 residues. V was trimmed by 6 bases and J by 4 bases, leaving 9 bases between them. DNA of the CDR3: TGTGCCAGCAGGCGGGCTTCAGAGACCCAGTACTTC. As protein: CASRRASETQYF.

This clonotype was picked up a small number of times. The chain recombines TRBV15 with TRBJ2-3; D not resolved. The V gene's germline CDR1 is LNHNV and CDR2 YYDKDF (reference sequence). V lost 1 base and J 2 bases, leaving 10 bases between the germline ends. CDR3 length equals 15 residues. The CDR3 reads CATSRVGVDTDTQYF. In nucleotides, the CDR3 is TGTGCCACCAGCAGAGTTGGGGTAGACACAGATACGCAGTATTTT.

This clonotype appeared once. The CDR3 loop reads CASTRWGDSGANVLTF. The CDR3 nucleotides are TGTGCCAGCACCCGTTGGGGCGACTCTGGGGCCAACGTCCTGACTTTC. V usage is TRBV28 and J usage is TRBJ2-6; maybe TRBD1 (5 bases). The CDR3 runs 16 residues. V was pared by 7 bases and J by 0 bases, with 13 bases between. Germline assignment: CDR1 MDHEN and CDR2 SYDVKM.

This clonotype showed up many times. This sequence joins TRBV15 and TRBJ2-5; D might be TRBD1 (5 bases). Germline assignment: CDR1 LNHNV and CDR2 YYDKDF (reference sequence). V was trimmed by 1 base and J by 2 bases, leaving 5 bases between them. This CDR3 comprises 13 residues. This chain's CDR3 is CATSRGQQETQYF. In nucleotides, the CDR3 is TGTGCCACCAGCAGAGGACAGCAAGAGACCCAGTACTTC. Drawing the rest from reference TRBV15 and TRBJ2-5, the complete variable domain is DAMVIQNPRYQVTQFGKPVTLSCSQTLNHNVMYWYQQKSSQAPKLLFHYYDKDFNNEADTPDNFQSRRPNTSFCFLDIRSPGLGDTAMYLCATSRGQQETQYFGPGTRLLVL.